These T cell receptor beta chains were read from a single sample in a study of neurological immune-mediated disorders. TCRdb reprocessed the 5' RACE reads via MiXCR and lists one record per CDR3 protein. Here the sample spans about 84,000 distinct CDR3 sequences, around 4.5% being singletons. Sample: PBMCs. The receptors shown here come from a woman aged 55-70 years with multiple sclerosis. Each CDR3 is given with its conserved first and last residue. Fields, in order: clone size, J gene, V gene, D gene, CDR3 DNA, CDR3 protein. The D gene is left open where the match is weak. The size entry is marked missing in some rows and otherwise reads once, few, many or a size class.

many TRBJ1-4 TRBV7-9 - TGTGCCAGCAGCTTAGGGAACCGAAGAGGGTCAACTAATGAAAAACTGTTTTTT CASSLGNRRGSTNEKLFF
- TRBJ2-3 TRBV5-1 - TGCGCCAGCAGCCCCACACCGGACCCGGCAGATACGCAGTATTTT CASSPTPDPADTQYF
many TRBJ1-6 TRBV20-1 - TGCAGTGCTGGTTATAATTCACCCCTCCACTTT CSAGYNSPLHF
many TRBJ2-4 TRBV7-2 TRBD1 TGTGCCAGCAGCTTAGCCGGGACAGGGGGCCACATTCAGTACTTC CASSLAGTGGHIQYF
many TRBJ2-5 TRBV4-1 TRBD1 TGCGCCAGCAGCCCTTGGGGTGCCGGGACAGGACAACAAGAGACCCAGTACTTC CASSPWGAGTGQQETQYF
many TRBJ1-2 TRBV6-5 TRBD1 TGTGCCAGCAGTTACCAGGGGGGAGTGTTCACGGACGGCTACACCTTC CASSYQGGVFTDGYTF
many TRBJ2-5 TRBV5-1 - TGCGCCAGCAGCTTGGGTAGGGTGTCGACGGAGCTGACCCAGTACTTC CASSLGRVSTELTQYF
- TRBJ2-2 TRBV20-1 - TGCAGTGCTAGAGTGCAGGTTGGCGGGGAGCTGTTTTTT CSARVQVGGELFF
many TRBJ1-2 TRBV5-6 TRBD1 TGTGCCAGCAGCGGGGACAGGGGTAACTATGGCTACACCTTC CASSGDRGNYGYTF
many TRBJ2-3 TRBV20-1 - TGCAGTGCTAGAGGGCTAGCCTTGACAGATACGCAGTATTTT CSARGLALTDTQYF